This entry features one TCR beta chain sequence. Its target is not known. Method: immunoSEQ multiplex PCR; TCRdb's copy keeps in-frame clones and lacks some. The profile covers about 85,000 clones, with about nine tenths appearing a single time and less than 0.4% taken by the ten largest. This sample was taken from a study of OX40 agonist ivuxolimab in advanced cancers. The overall study: Patients received ivuxolimab, an agonistic anti-OX40 (CD134) antibody. Head and neck, renal cell, melanoma or hepatocellular carcinoma were the cancers that dose-escalation patients had. Findings and caveats of the study: Part of the nonresponder group also had normalized T-cell clonal expansion that was low.

Germline CDR1 SNHLY, CDR2 FYNNEI. This CDR3 has 15 amino acids. Germline trimming cut 2 bases from V and 2 bases from J; bases unmatched to any gene: 3. This TCR was recovered from an adult with an advanced solid tumor such as melanoma, head and neck, liver or kidney cancer. The chain joins TRBV2 to TRBJ2-1, with 7 bases that match TRBD1. The material was CD4+ or CD8+ T cells sorted from blood, obtained in a trial of the OX40 agonist ivuxolimab. The CDR3 protein is CASSEQGQTYNEQFF. The CDR3, as DNA: TGTGCCAGCAGTGAACAGGGACAGACCTACAATGAGCAGTTCTTC.